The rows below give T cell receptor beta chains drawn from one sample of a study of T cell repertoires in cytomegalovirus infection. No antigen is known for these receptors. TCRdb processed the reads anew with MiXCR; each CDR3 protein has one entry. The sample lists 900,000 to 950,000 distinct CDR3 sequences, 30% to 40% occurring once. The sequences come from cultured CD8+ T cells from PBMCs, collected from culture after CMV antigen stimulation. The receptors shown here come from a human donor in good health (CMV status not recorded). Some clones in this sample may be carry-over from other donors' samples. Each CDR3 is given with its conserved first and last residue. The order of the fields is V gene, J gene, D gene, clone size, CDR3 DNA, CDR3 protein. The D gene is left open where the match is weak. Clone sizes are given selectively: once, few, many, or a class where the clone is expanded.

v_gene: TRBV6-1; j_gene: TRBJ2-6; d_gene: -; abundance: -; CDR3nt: TGTGCCAGCAGTTACCAGAGCTCTGGGGCCAACGTCCTGACTTTC; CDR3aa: CASSYQSSGANVLTF
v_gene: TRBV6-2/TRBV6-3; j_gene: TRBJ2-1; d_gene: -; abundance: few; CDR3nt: TGTGCCAGCAGCTCCCCATACGGACGCAACAATGAGCAGTTCTTC; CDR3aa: CASSSPYGRNNEQFF
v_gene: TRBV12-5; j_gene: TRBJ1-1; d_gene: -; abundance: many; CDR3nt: TGTGCTAGTGGTTTGGATCTAGGCAATATGAACACTGAAGCTTTCTTT; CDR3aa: CASGLDLGNMNTEAFF
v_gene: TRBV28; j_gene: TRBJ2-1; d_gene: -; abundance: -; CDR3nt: TGTGCCATCAGGGGCACACGTCCCTACAATGAGCAGTTCTTC; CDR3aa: CAIRGTRPYNEQFF
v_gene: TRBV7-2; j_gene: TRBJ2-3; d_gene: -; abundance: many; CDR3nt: TGTGCCAGCAGCTTGACTAAACTACGCACAGATACGCAGTATTTT; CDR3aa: CASSLTKLRTDTQYF
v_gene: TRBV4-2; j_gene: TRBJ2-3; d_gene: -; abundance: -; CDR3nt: TGTGCCAGCAGCCAAGAGGAGCAGAGTAGTTACACAGATACGCAGTATTTT; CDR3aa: CASSQEEQSSYTDTQYF
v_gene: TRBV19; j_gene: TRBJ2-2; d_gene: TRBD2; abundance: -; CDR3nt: TGTGCCAGTAGTATGTCGGTGTCAGCGGGGGCCGCGAACACCGGGGAGCTGTTTTTT; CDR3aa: CASSMSVSAGAANTGELFF
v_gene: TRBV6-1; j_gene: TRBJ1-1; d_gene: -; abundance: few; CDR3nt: TGTGCCAGCAGGACTAAGGGGCTCTTGAACACTGAAGCTTTCTTT; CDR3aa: CASRTKGLLNTEAFF
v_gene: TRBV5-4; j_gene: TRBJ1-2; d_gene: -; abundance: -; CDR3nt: TGTGCCAGCAGCTTGGAAGCAGGGTCGGACTATGGCTACACCTTC; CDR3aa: CASSLEAGSDYGYTF
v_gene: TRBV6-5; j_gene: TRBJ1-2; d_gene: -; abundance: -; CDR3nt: TGTGCCAGCACCCCACAAGGCTTCAACTATGGCTACACCTTC; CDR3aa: CASTPQGFNYGYTF
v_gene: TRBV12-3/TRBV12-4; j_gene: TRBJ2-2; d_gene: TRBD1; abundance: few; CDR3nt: TGTGCCAGCAGTTTATGGGGACAGGAGGGGCTAAACACCGGGGAGCTGTTTTTT; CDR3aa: CASSLWGQEGLNTGELFF
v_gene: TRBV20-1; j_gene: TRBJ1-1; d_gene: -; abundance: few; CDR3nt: TGCAGTGCTATAGAGTCAAACACTGAAGCTTTCTTT; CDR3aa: CSAIESNTEAFF
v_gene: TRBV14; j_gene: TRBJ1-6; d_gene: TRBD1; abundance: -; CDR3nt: TGTGCCAGCAGCCAAGGACAGGGGGTTTATAATTCACCCCTCCACTTT; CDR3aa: CASSQGQGVYNSPLHF
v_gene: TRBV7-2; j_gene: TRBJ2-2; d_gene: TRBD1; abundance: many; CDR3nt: TGTGCCAGCAGCTTATGGGACAGGTACACCGGGGAGCTGTTTTTT; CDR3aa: CASSLWDRYTGELFF
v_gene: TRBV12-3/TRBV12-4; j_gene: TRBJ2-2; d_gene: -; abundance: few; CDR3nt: TGTGCCAGCAGCGCGACCGGGGGTACCGGGGAGCTGTTTTTT; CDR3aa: CASSATGGTGELFF
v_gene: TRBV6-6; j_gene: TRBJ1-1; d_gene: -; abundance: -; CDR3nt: TGTGCCAGCAGTTACTACCCCGGGGGTACTGAAGCTTTCTTT; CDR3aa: CASSYYPGGTEAFF
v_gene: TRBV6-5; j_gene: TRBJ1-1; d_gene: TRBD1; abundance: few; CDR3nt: TGTGCCAGCAGGCCCGGGACAGAGAATTTTGAAGCTTTCTTT; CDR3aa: CASRPGTENFEAFF
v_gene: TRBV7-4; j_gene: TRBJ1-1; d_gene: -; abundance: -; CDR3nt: TGTGCCAGCCACTCCATGAACACTGAAGCTTTCTTT; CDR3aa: CASHSMNTEAFF
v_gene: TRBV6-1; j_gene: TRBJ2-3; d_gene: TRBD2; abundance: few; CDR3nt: TGTGCCAGCAGTGGGGCATCTAGCGGGGGGGCTTCAGATACGCAGTATTTT; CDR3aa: CASSGASSGGASDTQYF
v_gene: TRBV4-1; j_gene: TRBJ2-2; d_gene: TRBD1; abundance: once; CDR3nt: TGCGCCAGCAGCCAAGTCCGGGACAGGGCGACCGGGGAGCTGTTTTTT; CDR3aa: CASSQVRDRATGELFF
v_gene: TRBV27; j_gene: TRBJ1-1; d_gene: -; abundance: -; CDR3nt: TGTGCCAGCAGTGCCGGAAGGGGTGAAGCTTTCTTT; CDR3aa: CASSAGRGEAFF
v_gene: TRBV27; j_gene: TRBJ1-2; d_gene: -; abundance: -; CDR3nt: TGTGCCAGCACCCCGGCAGGGCAAAATGGCTACACCTTC; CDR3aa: CASTPAGQNGYTF
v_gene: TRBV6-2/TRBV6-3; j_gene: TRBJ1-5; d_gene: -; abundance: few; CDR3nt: TGTGCCAGCAGTTACCCGACCTTAGAGGGGACTCAGCCCCAGCATTTT; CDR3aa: CASSYPTLEGTQPQHF
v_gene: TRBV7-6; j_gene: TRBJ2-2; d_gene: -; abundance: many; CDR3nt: TGTGCCAGCAGCCCGAAGGGAACGAACACCGGGGAGCTGTTTTTT; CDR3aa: CASSPKGTNTGELFF
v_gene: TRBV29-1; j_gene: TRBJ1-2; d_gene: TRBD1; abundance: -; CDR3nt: TGCAGCGTTGAGGACTCAGGGGGGGTAAGCCGTAAGCCCTATGGCTACACCTTC; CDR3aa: CSVEDSGGVSRKPYGYTF
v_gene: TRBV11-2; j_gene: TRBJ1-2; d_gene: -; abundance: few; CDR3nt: TGTGCCAGCAGCTTAGGGACTCTCGATGGCTACACCTTC; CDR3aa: CASSLGTLDGYTF
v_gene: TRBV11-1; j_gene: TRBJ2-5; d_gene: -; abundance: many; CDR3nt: TGTGCCAGCAGCTTAGTGTCAGGTGCACCAGAGACCCAGTACTTC; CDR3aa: CASSLVSGAPETQYF
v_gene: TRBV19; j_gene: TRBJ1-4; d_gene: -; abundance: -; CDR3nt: TGTGCCAGTCTCAGGGGTGAAAAACTGTTTTTT; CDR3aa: CASLRGEKLFF
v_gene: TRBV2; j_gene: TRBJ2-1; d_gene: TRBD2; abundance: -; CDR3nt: TGTGCCAGCTACCTCCAAGGTAGCGGGGACTGGAGCTCCTACAATGAGCAGTTCTTC; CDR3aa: CASYLQGSGDWSSYNEQFF
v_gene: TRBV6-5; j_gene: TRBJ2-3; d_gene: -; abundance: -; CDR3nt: TGTGCCAGCAGACAGAGCACAGATACGCAGTATTTT; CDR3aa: CASRQSTDTQYF
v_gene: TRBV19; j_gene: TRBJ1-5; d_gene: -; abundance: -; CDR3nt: TGTGCCAGTAGTGTGACTTTGATTAGCAATCAGCCCCAGCATTTT; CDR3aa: CASSVTLISNQPQHF
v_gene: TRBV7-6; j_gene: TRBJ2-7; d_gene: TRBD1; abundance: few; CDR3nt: TGTGCCAGCATCACGGGGACAGGGGTTTCCTACGAGCAGTACTTC; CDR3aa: CASITGTGVSYEQYF
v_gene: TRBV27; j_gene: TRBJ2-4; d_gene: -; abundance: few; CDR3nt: TGTGCCAGCAGTTCTCAGGAGTCCCTAGCCAAAAACATTCAGTACTTC; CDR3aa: CASSSQESLAKNIQYF
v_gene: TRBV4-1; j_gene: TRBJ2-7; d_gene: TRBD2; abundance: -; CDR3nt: TGCGCCAGCAGCCAAGAAGGTGTGGGACTACCCTACGAGCAGTACTTC; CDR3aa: CASSQEGVGLPYEQYF
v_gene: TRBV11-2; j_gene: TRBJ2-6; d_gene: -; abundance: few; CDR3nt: TGTGCCAGCAGCTTTGACAGGTTCCGATCTGGGGCCAACGTCCTGACTTTC; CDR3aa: CASSFDRFRSGANVLTF
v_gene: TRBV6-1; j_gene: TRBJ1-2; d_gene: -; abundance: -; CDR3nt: TGTGCCAGCAGTTCACCCGGGGAGTCGAAGGGTGGGGAAGGCTACACCTTC; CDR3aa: CASSSPGESKGGEGYTF
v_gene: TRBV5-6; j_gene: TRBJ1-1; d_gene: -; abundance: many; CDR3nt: TGTGCCAGCAGCTTGGAGACAGCCATGAACACTGAAGCTTTCTTT; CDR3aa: CASSLETAMNTEAFF
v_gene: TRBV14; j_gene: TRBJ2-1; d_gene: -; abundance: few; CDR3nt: TGTGCCAGCAGCCTCCGGGACCAACCCTACGGGGCCTACAATGAGCAGTTCTTC; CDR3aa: CASSLRDQPYGAYNEQFF
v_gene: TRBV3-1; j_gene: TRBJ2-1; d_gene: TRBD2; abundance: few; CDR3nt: TGTGCCAGCAGCGATCTATTTGGTAGCGGGGGCTACAATGAGCAGTTCTTC; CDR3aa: CASSDLFGSGGYNEQFF
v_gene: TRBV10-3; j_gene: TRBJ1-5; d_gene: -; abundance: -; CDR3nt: TGTGCCATCAGCAGTAGCAATCAGCCCCAGCATTTT; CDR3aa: CAISSSNQPQHF
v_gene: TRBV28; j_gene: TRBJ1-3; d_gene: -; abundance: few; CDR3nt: TGTGCCAGCAGTTTTCCATGGTTGGGTGACTCTGGAAACACCATATATTTT; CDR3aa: CASSFPWLGDSGNTIYF
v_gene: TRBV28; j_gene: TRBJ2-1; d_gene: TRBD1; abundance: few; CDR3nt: TGTGCCAGCAGTTTAGCGACAGGGATGCCAACCTACAATGAGCAGTTCTTC; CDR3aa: CASSLATGMPTYNEQFF
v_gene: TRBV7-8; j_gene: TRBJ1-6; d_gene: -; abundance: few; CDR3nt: TGTGCCAGCAGCCTCCGACACCAGAGCTCCTATAATTCACCCCTCCACTTT; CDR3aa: CASSLRHQSSYNSPLHF
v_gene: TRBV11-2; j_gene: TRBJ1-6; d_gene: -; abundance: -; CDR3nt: TGTGCCAGCAGCTTGACTGGGGTGGGGGGCTTTAATTCACCCCTCCACTTT; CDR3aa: CASSLTGVGGFNSPLHF
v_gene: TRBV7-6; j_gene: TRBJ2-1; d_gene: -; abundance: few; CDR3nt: TGTGCCAGCAGCCCCAAAAACAATGAGCAGTTCTTC; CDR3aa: CASSPKNNEQFF
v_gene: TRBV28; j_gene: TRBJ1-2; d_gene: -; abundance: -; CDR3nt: TGTGCCAGCAGTTTAAGTCGCCGACGGGACTACACCTTC; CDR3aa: CASSLSRRRDYTF